The 21 T cell receptor beta chains reported below all come from one sample, sequenced in a study of cytomegalovirus exposure and HLA in healthy donors. PCR primers comprised 60 Vbeta and 13 Jbeta primers. Repertoires were generated with immunoSEQ multiplex PCR, while TCRdb's copy carries only in-frame clones and drops some. The table includes 210,000 or so clones, 87% detected once. The sequenced sample was PBMCs. Receptor source: a man aged 25-40 years in good health and CMV-seronegative.

In DNA, the CDR3 is TGTGCCAGCCTTGGAGGCAGAAACACTGAAGCTTTCTTT. This gives the protein CASLGGRNTEAFF. This chain links TRBV2 with TRBJ1-1; D uncertain. V gave up 8 bases and J gave up 2 bases, with 12 bases separating them. This CDR3 region has 13 residues. The germline CDR1 and CDR2 sequences are SNHLY and FYNNEI.

V gene TRBV7-6 combines with J gene TRBJ2-1; TRBD2 agrees at 10 bases. With 9 bases clipped from V and 4 bases from J, the junction kept 9 bases outside the gene matches. The CDR3 contains 15 residues. Looked up from germline, CDR1 is SGHVS and CDR2 is FNYEAQ. In nucleotides, the CDR3 is TGTGCCAGTAGCCCGGGACTAGCGAGTTACAATGAGCAGTTCTTC. Translation gives CASSPGLASYNEQFF.

The chain combines TRBV27 with TRBJ2-7; TRBD2 matches at 7 bases. This CDR3 contains 15 residues. CDR1 is MNHEY, CDR2 SMNVEV, per germline (reference sequence). V dropped 0 bases and J dropped 1; count of bases not matched to a gene: 3. The CDR3 region has the DNA TGTGCCAGCAGTTTATCGGGGGGGAATTCCTACGAGCAGTACTTC. Translated, it gives CASSLSGGNSYEQYF.

The chain recombines TRBV5-6 with TRBJ2-2; TRBD1 might be the D (5 bases). Germline V gene sequence: CDR1 SGHDT, CDR2 YYEEEE. The V end was cut by 0 bases, the J end by 3 bases, with 9 bases between. The CDR3 totals 15 residues. CDR3 region: CASSLAGIDTGELFF. The CDR3 DNA is TGTGCCAGCAGCTTGGCAGGGATCGACACCGGGGAGCTGTTTTTT.

This clone was detected only once. The chain joins TRBV28 to TRBJ1-3; TRBD1 is a possible D gene (5 bases). Deletions cut 3 bases from V and 4 bases from J, with 25 bases between. The germline CDR1 and CDR2 sequences are MDHEN and SYDVKM. The CDR3 has 19 amino acids. CDR3 sequence (DNA): TGTGCCAGCAGTTTCACAGCCCTTAAAGGGAAAGGGGTAGGAAACACCATATATTTT. It codes for CASSFTALKGKGVGNTIYF. The whole variable domain, remainder taken from reference TRBV28 and TRBJ1-3, is DVKVTQSSRYLVKRTGEKVFLECVQDMDHENMFWYRQDPGLGLRLIYFSYDVKMKEKGDIPEGYSVSREKKERFSLILESASTNQTSMYLCASSFTALKGKGVGNTIYFGEGSWLTVV.

The chain carries TRBV4-2 and TRBJ1-1; 8 positions agree with TRBD1. Germline assignment: CDR1 LGHNA and CDR2 YNFKEQ. V was pared by 0 bases and J by 4 bases, with 4 bases of the junction left unmatched. This CDR3 is built from 15 residues. CDR3 nucleotide sequence: TGTGCCAGCAGCCAAGAACAGGGGGAATCCACTGAAGCTTTCTTT. Amino acid sequence: CASSQEQGESTEAFF.

The V gene is TRBV7-9, the J gene TRBJ2-1; 7 bases line up with TRBD1. CDR1 and CDR2 from the germline V gene are SEHNR and FQNEAQ (reference sequence). The CDR3 totals 13 residues. The ends lost 9 bases at V and 6 bases at J; junction bases unmatched: 8. The CDR3 loop is CASSVAGGNEQFF. In DNA, the CDR3 is TGTGCCAGTTCGGTAGCAGGGGGCAATGAGCAGTTCTTC.

V gene TRBV19 combines with J gene TRBJ2-5; TRBD2 agrees at 7 bases. This CDR3 region has 14 residues. Germline V CDR1 and CDR2: LNHDA, SQIVND (reference sequence). Germline trimming cut 6 bases from V and 3 bases from J; bases unmatched to any gene: 7. The CDR3 here is CASRQIGGKETQYF. CDR3 in DNA: TGTGCCAGTAGGCAAATCGGGGGGAAAGAGACCCAGTACTTC. Full variable domain (missing parts from reference TRBV19 and TRBJ2-5): DGGITQSPKYLFRKEGQNVTLSCEQNLNHDAMYWYRQDPGQGLRLIYYSQIVNDFQKGDIAEGYSVSREKKESFPLTVTSAQKNPTAFYLCASRQIGGKETQYFGPGTRLLVL.

The V call is TRBV5-1, the J call TRBJ2-7; D possibly corresponds to TRBD2 (6 bases). V lost 6 bases and J lost 6, with 16 bases in between. The length of the CDR3 is 13 residues. Germline CDR1 SGHRS, CDR2 YFSETQ. The DNA of the CDR3 is TGCGCCAGCACGAGTCTGCAGGGACTCGAGCAGTACTTC. This encodes CASTSLQGLEQYF.

The genes are TRBV29-1 and TRBJ1-3; D perhaps matches TRBD1 (5 bases). V dropped 4 bases and J dropped 0 bases, with 10 bases sitting between them. The CDR3 covers 14 residues. In germline, CDR1 is SQVTM, CDR2 ANQGSEA. CDR3 residues: CSVVTVNSGNTIYF. CDR3 nucleotides: TGCAGCGTTGTGACAGTGAACTCTGGAAACACCATATATTTT. The full variable domain, in which reference TRBV29-1 and TRBJ1-3 provide the parts outside the CDR3, is SAVISQKPSRDICQRGTSLTIQCQVDSQVTMMFWYRQQPGQSLTLIATANQGSEATYESGFVIDKFPISRPNLTFSTLTVSNMSPEDSSIYLCSVVTVNSGNTIYFGEGSWLTVV.

The chain links TRBV5-1 to TRBJ2-4; D may be TRBD1 (6 bases). The V and J ends lost 6 bases and 5 bases respectively, with 18 bases between them. This CDR3 comprises 15 residues. CDR1 SGHRS and CDR2 YFSETQ come from the germline V gene. The CDR3 spells CASMPTGIGENIQYF. The CDR3 nucleotides are TGCGCCAGCATGCCTACAGGGATCGGCGAAAACATTCAGTACTTC.

The V and J genes are TRBV6-5 and TRBJ2-2, with 9 bases matching TRBD2. The J segment lost 5 bases and the V segment lost 5 bases, leaving 6 bases of the junction unmatched. The CDR3 runs to 15 residues. Germline CDR1 MNHEY, CDR2 SVGAGI. CDR3 in DNA: TGTGCCAGCAGTCGCAGACTAGCGGAAACCGGGGAGCTGTTTTTT. This sequence encodes CASSRRLAETGELFF.

The chain uses TRBV6-5 and TRBJ1-2; maybe TRBD1 (6 bases). Trimming removed 6 bases at V and 6 bases at J, with 17 bases between. The CDR3 has 14 residues. The germline V gene encodes CDR1 MNHEY and CDR2 SVGAGI. The CDR3: CASSPTGGRDGYTF. For the CDR3, the DNA is TGTGCCAGCAGCCCGACGGGGGGGCGGGATGGCTACACCTTC.

The chain uses TRBV6-1 and TRBJ2-7; 8 bases line up with TRBD1. The CDR3 covers 14 residues. The germline gives CDR1 MNHNS, CDR2 SASEGT. V lost 5 bases, J lost 2 bases, and 5 bases stayed unmatched. CDR3 residues: CASSIRDRPYEQYF. DNA of the CDR3: TGTGCCAGCAGTATCCGGGACAGGCCCTACGAGCAGTACTTC.

The chain carries TRBV7-6 and TRBJ2-4, with 10 bases aligning to TRBD1. V was pared by 7 bases and J by 1 base, with 7 bases of the junction left unmatched. Germline CDR1 reads SGHVS; CDR2 reads FNYEAQ. The CDR3 is 16 residues long. Written as DNA, the CDR3 is TGTGCCAGCATCCATAAGGGACAGGGGGCCAAAAACATTCAGTACTTC. Residues: CASIHKGQGAKNIQYF.

The chain employs TRBV10-3 and TRBJ1-2; D is unclear. Trimming left V 5 bases short and J 3 bases short, with 19 bases between. Germline V gene sequence: CDR1 ENHRY, CDR2 SYGVKD. This CDR3 has 16 residues. CDR3 DNA sequence: TGTGCCATCAGTCCATCGAGTGTACAGTCTGACTATGGCTACACCTTC. Encoded protein: CAISPSSVQSDYGYTF.

V is TRBV4-1 and J is TRBJ1-3; no firm D call. The V and J ends lost 6 bases and 6 bases respectively, with 6 bases between them. Germline V CDR1 and CDR2: MGHRA, YSYEKL. The CDR3 sequence is 11 residues long. CDR3 in DNA: TGCGCCAGCAGGTCCCAAAACACCATATATTTT. Protein sequence: CASRSQNTIYF.

The genes are TRBV27 and TRBJ1-4; maybe TRBD1 (5 bases). CDR3 size: 15 residues. Trimming took off 7 bases at V and 3 bases at J, with 15 bases between the two ends. Germline V gene data show CDR1 as MNHEY and CDR2 as SMNVEV (reference sequence). CDR3 protein: CASTPRWGPNEKLFF. The DNA for the CDR3 is TGTGCCAGCACCCCCCGGTGGGGCCCTAATGAAAAACTGTTTTTT. The whole variable domain, remainder taken from reference TRBV27 and TRBJ1-4, is EAQVTQNPRYLITVTGKKLTVTCSQNMNHEYMSWYRQDPGLGLRQIYYSMNVEVTDKGDVPEGYKVSRKEKRNFPLILESPSPNQTSLYFCASTPRWGPNEKLFFGSGTQLSVL.

V is TRBV4-1 and J is TRBJ2-5, with D maybe TRBD2 (6 bases). Per the germline V gene, CDR1 is MGHRA and CDR2 is YSYEKL. V gave up 0 bases and J gave up 2 bases, with 10 bases separating them. The CDR3 length is 15 residues. This CDR3 is CASSQDPRGQETQYF. The CDR3 DNA reads as TGCGCCAGCAGCCAAGATCCGCGGGGACAAGAGACCCAGTACTTC.

The chain joins TRBV5-4 to TRBJ2-3, with TRBD2 matching over 15 bases. This CDR3 region has 19 residues. The ends lost 4 bases at V and 2 bases at J; junction bases unmatched: 11. CDR1 is SGHNT and CDR2 is YYREEE in the germline V gene (reference sequence). The CDR3 DNA sequence: TGTGCCAGCAGCACCTCGCCGGGACTAGCGGGGGGTTACACAGATACGCAGTATTTT. Translated: CASSTSPGLAGGYTDTQYF.

This sequence joins TRBV28 and TRBJ2-3, with D tentatively TRBD2 (6 bases). Germline V gives CDR1 MDHEN, CDR2 SYDVKM. V lost 5 bases and J lost 0, with 9 bases in between. The CDR3 is 14 amino acids. The CDR3 spells CASSVSGSTDTQYF. The CDR3 nucleotides are TGTGCCAGCAGTGTTAGCGGTAGCACAGATACGCAGTATTTT.